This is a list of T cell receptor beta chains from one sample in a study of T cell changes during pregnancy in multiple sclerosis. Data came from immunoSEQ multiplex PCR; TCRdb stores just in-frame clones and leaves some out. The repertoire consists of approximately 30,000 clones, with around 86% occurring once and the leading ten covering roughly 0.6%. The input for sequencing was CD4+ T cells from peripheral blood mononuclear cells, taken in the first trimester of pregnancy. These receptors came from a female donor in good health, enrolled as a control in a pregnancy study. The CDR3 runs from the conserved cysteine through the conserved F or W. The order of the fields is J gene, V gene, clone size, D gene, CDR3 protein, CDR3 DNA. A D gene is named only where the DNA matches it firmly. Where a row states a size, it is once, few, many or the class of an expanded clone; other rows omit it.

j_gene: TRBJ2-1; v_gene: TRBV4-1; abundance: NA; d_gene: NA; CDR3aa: CASSQVSWGGPVSSYNEQFF; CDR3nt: TGCGCCAGCAGCCAAGTATCTTGGGGGGGGCCCGTTAGCTCCTACAATGAGCAGTTCTTC
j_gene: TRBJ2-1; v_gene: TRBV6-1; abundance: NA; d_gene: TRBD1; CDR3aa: CASSERGQGAQQFF; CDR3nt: TGTGCCAGCAGTGAGAGGGGACAGGGGGCCCAGCAGTTCTTC
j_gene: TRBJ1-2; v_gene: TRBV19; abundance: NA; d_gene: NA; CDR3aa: CASSIMEWDVTGHSNYGYTF; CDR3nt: TGTGCCAGTAGTATAATGGAATGGGACGTGACAGGACATTCAAACTATGGCTACACCTTC
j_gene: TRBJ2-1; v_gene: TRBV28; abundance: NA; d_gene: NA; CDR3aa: CASSSGYGERYNEQFF; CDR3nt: TGTGCCAGCAGTTCGGGTTACGGGGAGAGGTACAATGAGCAGTTCTTC
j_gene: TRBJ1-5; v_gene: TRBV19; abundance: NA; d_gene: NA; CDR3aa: CASSDTPEGNQPQHF; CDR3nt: TGTGCCAGTTCCGACACCCCGGAGGGCAATCAGCCCCAGCATTTT
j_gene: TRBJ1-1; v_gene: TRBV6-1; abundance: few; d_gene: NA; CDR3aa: CASSEALGRARGTEAFF; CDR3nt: TGTGCCAGCAGTGAAGCCCTGGGGAGGGCGCGAGGCACTGAAGCTTTCTTT
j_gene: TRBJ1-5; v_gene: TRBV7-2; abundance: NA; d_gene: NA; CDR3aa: CASSLGWGRGRQPQHF; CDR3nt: TGTGCCAGCAGCTTAGGTTGGGGCAGGGGCAGGCAGCCCCAGCATTTT
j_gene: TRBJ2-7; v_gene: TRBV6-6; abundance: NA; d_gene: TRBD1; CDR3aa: CASTRQGWSYEQYF; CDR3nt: TGTGCCAGCACCCGACAGGGATGGTCCTACGAGCAGTACTTC
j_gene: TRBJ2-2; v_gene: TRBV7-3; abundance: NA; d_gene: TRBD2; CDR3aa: CASSFPSGGHTGELFF; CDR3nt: TGTGCCAGCAGCTTTCCCAGCGGGGGCCACACCGGGGAGCTGTTTTTT
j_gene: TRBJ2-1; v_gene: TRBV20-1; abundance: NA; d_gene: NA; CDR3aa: CSAHDSDEQFF; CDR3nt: TGCAGTGCTCACGACAGCGATGAGCAGTTCTTC
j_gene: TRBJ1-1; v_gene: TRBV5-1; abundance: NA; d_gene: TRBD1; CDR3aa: CASSSPPGQGTSNTEAFF; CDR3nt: TGCGCCAGCAGCTCCCCGCCGGGACAGGGTACTTCGAACACTGAAGCTTTCTTT
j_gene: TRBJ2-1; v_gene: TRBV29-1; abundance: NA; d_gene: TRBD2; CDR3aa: CSVDSAGTSYNEQFF; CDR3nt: TGCAGCGTTGACTCAGCGGGAACCTCCTACAATGAGCAGTTCTTC
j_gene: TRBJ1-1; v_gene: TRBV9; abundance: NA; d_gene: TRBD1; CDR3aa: CASSVGQGANTEAFF; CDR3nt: TGTGCCAGCAGCGTAGGACAGGGCGCTAACACTGAAGCTTTCTTT
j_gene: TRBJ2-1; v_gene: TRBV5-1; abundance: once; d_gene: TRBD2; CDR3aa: CASSLGGLVLGEQFF; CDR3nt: TGCGCCAGCAGCTTGGGGGGACTAGTATTGGGGGAGCAGTTCTTC
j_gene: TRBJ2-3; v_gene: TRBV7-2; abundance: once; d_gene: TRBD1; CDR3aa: CASSLEGQADTQYF; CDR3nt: TGTGCCAGCAGCTTAGAGGGACAGGCTGATACGCAGTATTTT
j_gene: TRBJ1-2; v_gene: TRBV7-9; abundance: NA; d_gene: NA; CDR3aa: CASSRAGLGQGYTF; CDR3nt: TGTGCCAGCAGCCGAGCTGGGCTGGGGCAAGGCTACACCTTC
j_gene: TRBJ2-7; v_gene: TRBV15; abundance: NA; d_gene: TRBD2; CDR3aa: CATSRVGAGVSYEQYF; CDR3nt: TGTGCCACCAGCAGAGTTGGCGCGGGGGTCTCCTACGAGCAGTACTTC
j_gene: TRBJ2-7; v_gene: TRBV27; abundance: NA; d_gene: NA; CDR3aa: CASSGVRQNSVEQYF; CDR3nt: TGTGCCAGCAGTGGGGTGAGACAGAACTCGGTCGAGCAGTACTTC
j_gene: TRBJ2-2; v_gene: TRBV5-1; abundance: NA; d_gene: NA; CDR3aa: CASSPGQRGTGELFF; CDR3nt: TGCGCCAGCAGCCCCGGACAGAGGGGGACCGGGGAGCTGTTTTTT
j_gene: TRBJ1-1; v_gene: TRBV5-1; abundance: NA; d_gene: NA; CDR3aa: CASSLDRNTEAFF; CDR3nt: TGCGCCAGCAGCTTGGACAGAAACACTGAAGCTTTCTTT
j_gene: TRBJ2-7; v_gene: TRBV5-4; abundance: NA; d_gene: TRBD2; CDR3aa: CASRKAGPSYEQYF; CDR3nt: TGTGCCAGCAGAAAAGCGGGGCCCTCCTACGAGCAGTACTTC
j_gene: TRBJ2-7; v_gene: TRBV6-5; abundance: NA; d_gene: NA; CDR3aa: CASSYSRGSGSYEQYF; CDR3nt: TGTGCCAGCAGTTACTCGCGGGGCTCGGGCTCCTACGAGCAGTACTTC
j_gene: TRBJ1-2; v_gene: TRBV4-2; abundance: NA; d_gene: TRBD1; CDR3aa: CASSSGTGDDSDYGYTF; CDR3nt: TGTGCCAGCAGCTCTGGGACAGGCGACGATTCGGACTATGGCTACACCTTC
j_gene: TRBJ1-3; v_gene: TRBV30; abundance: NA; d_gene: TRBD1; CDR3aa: CACPSDRAGNTIYF; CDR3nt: TGTGCCTGCCCCTCGGACAGGGCTGGAAACACCATATATTTT
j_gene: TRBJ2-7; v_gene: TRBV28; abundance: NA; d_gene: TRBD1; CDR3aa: CASRGGQGFNEQYF; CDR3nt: TGTGCCAGCAGAGGAGGACAGGGGTTCAACGAGCAGTACTTC
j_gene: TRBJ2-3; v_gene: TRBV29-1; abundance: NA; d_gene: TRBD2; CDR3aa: CSVPTSGRSTDTQYF; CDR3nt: TGCAGCGTCCCAACTAGCGGGAGGAGCACAGATACGCAGTATTTT
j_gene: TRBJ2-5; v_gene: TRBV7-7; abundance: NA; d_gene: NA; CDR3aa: CASSSLLGVGETQYF; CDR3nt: TGTGCTAGCAGCTCCCTCTTAGGGGTCGGAGAGACCCAGTACTTC
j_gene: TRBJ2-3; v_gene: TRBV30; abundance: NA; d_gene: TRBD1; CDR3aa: CAWRTPGTVTDTQYF; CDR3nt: TGTGCCTGGAGGACGCCTGGGACAGTCACAGATACGCAGTATTTT
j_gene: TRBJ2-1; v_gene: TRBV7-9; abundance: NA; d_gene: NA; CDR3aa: CASSLALGGYNEQFF; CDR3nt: TGTGCCAGCAGCTTAGCGCTAGGAGGCTACAATGAGCAGTTCTTC
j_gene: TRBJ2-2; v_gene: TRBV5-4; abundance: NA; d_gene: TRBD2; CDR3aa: CAFPGGKNTGELFF; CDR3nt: TGTGCCTTCCCGGGGGGGAAGAACACCGGGGAGCTGTTTTTT
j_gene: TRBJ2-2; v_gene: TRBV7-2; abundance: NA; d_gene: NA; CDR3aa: CASSLRNPYGELFF; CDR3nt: TGTGCCAGCAGCCTCAGAAACCCGTACGGGGAGCTGTTTTTT
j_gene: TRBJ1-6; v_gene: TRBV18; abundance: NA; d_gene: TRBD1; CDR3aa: CASSPPQGDGSPLHF; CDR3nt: TGTGCCAGCTCACCTCCCCAGGGGGACGGTTCACCCCTCCACTTT
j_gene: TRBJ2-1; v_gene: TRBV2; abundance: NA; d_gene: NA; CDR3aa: CASSAWQGGSSDEQFF; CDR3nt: TGTGCCAGCAGCGCGTGGCAGGGTGGTTCAAGCGATGAGCAGTTCTTC
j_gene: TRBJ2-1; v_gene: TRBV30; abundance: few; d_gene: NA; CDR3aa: CAWSTTAGYNEQFF; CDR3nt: TGTGCCTGGAGTACAACGGCAGGGTACAATGAGCAGTTCTTC
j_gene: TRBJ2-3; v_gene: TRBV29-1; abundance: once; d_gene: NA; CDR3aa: CSVVIAGTYTQYF; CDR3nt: TGCAGCGTTGTGATTGCAGGCACATATACGCAGTATTTT
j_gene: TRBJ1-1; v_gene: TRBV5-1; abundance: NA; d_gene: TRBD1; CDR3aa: CASTFGGTGEGSTEAFF; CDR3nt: TGCGCCAGCACCTTCGGGGGGACAGGGGAGGGGAGCACTGAAGCTTTCTTT
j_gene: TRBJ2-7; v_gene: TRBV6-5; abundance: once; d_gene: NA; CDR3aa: CASRSGAGTYEQYF; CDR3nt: TGTGCCAGCAGAAGTGGGGCCGGAACCTACGAGCAGTACTTC
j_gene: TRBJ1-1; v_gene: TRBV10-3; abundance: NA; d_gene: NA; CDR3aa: CAISPRTANEGTEAFF; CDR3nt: TGTGCCATCAGTCCCCGGACAGCGAACGAGGGGACTGAAGCTTTCTTT
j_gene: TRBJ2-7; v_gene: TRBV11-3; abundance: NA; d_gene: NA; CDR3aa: CASSHLRGLLAHEQYF; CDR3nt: TGTGCCAGCAGCCACCTCCGGGGACTCTTAGCCCACGAGCAGTACTTC
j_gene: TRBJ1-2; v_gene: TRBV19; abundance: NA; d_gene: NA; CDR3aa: CASTPTAITKYGYTF; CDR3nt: TGTGCCAGTACTCCGACCGCTATAACTAAATATGGCTACACCTTC
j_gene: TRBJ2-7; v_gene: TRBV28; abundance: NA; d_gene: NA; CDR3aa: CASSLEDRQPYF; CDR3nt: TGTGCCAGCAGTCTCGAGGATCGTCAGCCGTACTTC
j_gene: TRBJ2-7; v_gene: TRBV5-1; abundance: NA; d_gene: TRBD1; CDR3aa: CASSVDRGDEQYF; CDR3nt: TGCGCCAGCAGCGTAGACAGGGGTGACGAGCAGTACTTC
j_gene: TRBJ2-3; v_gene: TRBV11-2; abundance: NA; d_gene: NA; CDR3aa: CASSPRGSGESTDTQYF; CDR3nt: TGTGCCAGCAGCCCAAGAGGGTCGGGAGAAAGCACAGATACGCAGTATTTT
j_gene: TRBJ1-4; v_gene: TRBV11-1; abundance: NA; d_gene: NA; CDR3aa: CASSMTGEKLFF; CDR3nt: TGTGCCAGCAGCATGACGGGAGAAAAACTGTTTTTT
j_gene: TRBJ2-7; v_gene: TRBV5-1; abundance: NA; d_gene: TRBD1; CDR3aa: CASSLVGSGTGKYEQYF; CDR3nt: TGCGCCAGCAGCTTGGTTGGCTCCGGGACAGGGAAGTACGAGCAGTACTTC
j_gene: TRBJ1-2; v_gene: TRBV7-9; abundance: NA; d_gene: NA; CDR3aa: CASSSIRVIDIYGYTF; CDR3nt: TGTGCCAGCAGTTCCATCAGGGTAATCGACATATATGGCTACACCTTC
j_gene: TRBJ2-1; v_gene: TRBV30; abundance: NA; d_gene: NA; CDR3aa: CAWSPGQNNEQFF; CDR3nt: TGTGCCTGGAGTCCCGGACAGAACAATGAGCAGTTCTTC
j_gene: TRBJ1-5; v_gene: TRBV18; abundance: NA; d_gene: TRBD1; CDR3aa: CASSLSGTGNNQPQHF; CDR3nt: TGTGCCAGCTCACTTTCCGGGACAGGGAACAATCAGCCCCAGCATTTT
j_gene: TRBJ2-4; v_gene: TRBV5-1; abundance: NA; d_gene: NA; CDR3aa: CASSFRIADIQYF; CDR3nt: TGCGCCAGCAGCTTTCGAATCGCGGACATTCAGTACTTC
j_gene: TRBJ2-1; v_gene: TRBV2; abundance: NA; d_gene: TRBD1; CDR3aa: CASLTGGIVKTYNEQFF; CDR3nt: TGTGCCAGTCTGACAGGGGGTATAGTAAAAACCTACAATGAGCAGTTCTTC
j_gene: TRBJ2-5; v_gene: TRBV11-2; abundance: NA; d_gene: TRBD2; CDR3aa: CASSRTGTSGETQYF; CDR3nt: TGTGCCAGCAGCAGAACAGGGACTAGCGGAGAGACCCAGTACTTC
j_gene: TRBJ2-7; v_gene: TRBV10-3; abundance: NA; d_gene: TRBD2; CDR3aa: CAISEGGGRGSYEQYF; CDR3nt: TGTGCCATCAGTGAGGGTGGCGGGAGGGGTTCCTACGAGCAGTACTTC
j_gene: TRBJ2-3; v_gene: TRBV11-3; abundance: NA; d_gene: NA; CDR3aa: CASSFGDITDTQYF; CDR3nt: TGTGCCAGCAGCTTCGGGGACATCACAGATACGCAGTATTTT
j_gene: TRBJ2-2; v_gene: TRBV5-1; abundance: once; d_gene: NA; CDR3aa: CASSLIGGATGELFF; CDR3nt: TGCGCCAGCAGCTTAATCGGGGGTGCCACCGGGGAGCTGTTTTTT
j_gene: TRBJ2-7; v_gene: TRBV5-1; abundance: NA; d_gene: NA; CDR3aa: CASSAGTGHYEQYF; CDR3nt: TGCGCCAGCAGTGCCGGGACGGGACACTACGAGCAGTACTTC
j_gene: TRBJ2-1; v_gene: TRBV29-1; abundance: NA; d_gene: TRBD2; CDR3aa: CSATRTSGANEQFF; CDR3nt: TGCAGCGCCACCCGGACTAGCGGGGCCAATGAGCAGTTCTTC
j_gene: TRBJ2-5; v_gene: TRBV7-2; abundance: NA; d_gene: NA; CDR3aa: CASSLDRGAGETQYF; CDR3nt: TGTGCCAGCAGCTTAGATCGGGGGGCCGGAGAGACCCAGTACTTC